This entry lists 27 T cell receptor beta chains sequenced from one sample in a study of T cells after yellow fever vaccination. TCRdb re-analysed the 5' RACE reads in MiXCR, keeping a single row per CDR3 protein. The data show 200,000 to 300,000 distinct CDR3 sequences, 6.9% seen once. The source was CD4+ T cells sorted from PBMCs, collected 15 days after the yellow fever booster vaccination. The receptor source for this set is a man aged 25-45 years who received the YFV17D yellow fever vaccine.

This chain links TRBV5-1 with TRBJ2-7, with 9 bases that match TRBD2. From germline, CDR1 is SGHRS and CDR2 YFSETQ. Trimming took 1 base from V and 2 from J; bases not matched to a gene: 4. The CDR3 sequence is 15 residues long. CDR3 sequence: CASSLRSGSTYEQYF. The CDR3 nucleotides read TGCGCCAGCAGCTTGCGTAGCGGGAGTACCTACGAGCAGTACTTC.

With respect to this clonotype: An end of the junction differs from the germline gene, which may be a read error. The chain links TRBV9 to TRBJ2-1; 8 positions agree with TRBD2. CDR3 length equals 14 residues. CDR1 is SGDLS, CDR2 YYNGEE, per germline. The CDR3 loop is CASSVGTRFHEKFF. The CDR3 coding sequence is TGTGCCAGCAGCGTGGGGACTAGGTTCCATGAGAAGTTCTTC.

This clonotype has ten or more counts. V is TRBV4-3 and J is TRBJ2-7; tentatively, D is TRBD2 (5 bases). CDR3 length: 13 residues. From germline, CDR1 is LGHNA and CDR2 YSLEER. V lost 3 bases, J lost 1 base, and 7 bases lay in between. As DNA, the CDR3 is TGCGCCAGCAGCCAGCGGGCATCCTACGAGCAGTACTTC. Translating gives CASSQRASYEQYF.

J is TRBJ2-3 and V is TRBV7-2; 8 bases line up with TRBD2. The V gene end was trimmed by 5 bases and the J gene end by 6 bases; junction bases not matched to a gene: 10. Germline CDR1 is SGHTA and CDR2 is FQGNSA. This CDR3 comprises 15 residues. CDR3 sequence reads: CASSPPAGVGDTQYF. CDR3 nucleotide sequence: TGTGCCAGCAGCCCCCCAGCGGGGGTAGGGGATACGCAGTATTTT.

This clonotype has only a few counts. This sequence joins TRBV20-1 and TRBJ1-1; TRBD1 might be the D (5 bases). The germline gives CDR1 DFQATT, CDR2 SNEGSKA (reference sequence). The V and J ends lost 1 base and 4 bases respectively, with 10 bases between them. This CDR3 comprises 13 residues. The CDR3: CSARVGRGTEAFF. CDR3 in DNA: TGCAGTGCTAGAGTAGGGAGGGGCACTGAAGCTTTCTTT.

A few counts support this clonotype. This chain uses TRBV16 with TRBJ2-3, with D tentatively TRBD1 or TRBD2 (5 bases each). V was trimmed by 2 bases and J by 2 bases, leaving 14 bases between them. CDR3 length: 16 residues. In germline, CDR1 is KGHSY, CDR2 FQNENV. The CDR3 loop reads CASSQEYGALTDTQYF. As DNA, the CDR3 is TGTGCCAGCAGCCAAGAGTACGGGGCCCTCACAGATACGCAGTATTTT.

The chain couples TRBV25-1 to TRBJ2-1; D is unclear. This CDR3 is built from 14 residues. V lost 9 bases, J lost 3 bases, and 15 bases lay in between. The germline V gene has CDR1 MGHDK and CDR2 SYGVNS. The CDR3 DNA follows: TGTGCCAGTTTTTCCTCCGAGCGCTACAATGAGCAGTTCTTC. Translation gives CASFSSERYNEQFF.

This clonotype was recorded many times. This sequence joins TRBV29-1 and TRBJ2-1, with D uncertain. The germline CDR1 and CDR2 sequences are SQVTM and ANQGSEA. This CDR3 contains 13 residues. Trimming took 2 bases from V and 2 from J, leaving 7 bases between them. DNA for the CDR3: TGCAGCGTTGAATCCCAGACCTACAATGAGCAGTTCTTC. As protein: CSVESQTYNEQFF.

The sample holds many counts of this clonotype. CDR3 nucleotides: TGTGCCAGCAGTTACGCCCGGGGAACTGAAGCTTTCTTT. Protein sequence: CASSYARGTEAFF. The chain combines TRBV6-2 or TRBV6-3 with TRBJ1-1; D gene ambiguous. The CDR3 totals 13 residues. Trimming cost V 2 bases and J 5 bases, with 9 bases left between them. Germline values: CDR1 MNHEY, CDR2 SVGEGT.

J is TRBJ2-5 and V is TRBV27; D is possibly TRBD1 (6 bases). V was cut by 6 bases and J by 1 base, with 9 bases left in between. The CDR3 sequence is 13 residues long. Germline V CDR1 and CDR2: MNHEY, SMNVEV (reference sequence). CDR3 nucleotides: TGTGCCAGCAGAACAGGGTTCCAAGAGACCCAGTACTTC. This translates into CASRTGFQETQYF.

This clonotype was seen a few times. V gene TRBV6-5 combines with J gene TRBJ1-1; possible D gene TRBD1, 5 bases. This CDR3 comprises 15 residues. Germline CDR1 is MNHEY and CDR2 is SVGAGI. Trimming shortened V by 0 bases and J by 6 bases, and 14 bases separated the two germline ends. DNA of the CDR3: TGTGCCAGCAGTTACTCTACGGGGGGGGGATCTGAAGCTTTCTTT. It encodes CASSYSTGGGSEAFF.

This clonotype was counted between two and nine times. The chain carries TRBV20-1 and TRBJ2-5; the D call may be TRBD1 or TRBD2 (5 bases each). Germline CDR1 is DFQATT and CDR2 is SNEGSKA (reference sequence). The CDR3 runs 15 residues. V lost 0 bases, J lost 4 bases, and 15 bases lay in between. The CDR3 bases are TGCAGTGCTAGAGATGGATCGAGGGGTGGAGAGACCCAGTACTTC. Its protein is CSARDGSRGGETQYF.

This clonotype has at least ten counts. The chain uses TRBV5-1 and TRBJ2-5; maybe TRBD2 (6 bases). Per the germline V gene, CDR1 is SGHRS and CDR2 is YFSETQ. The CDR3 loop spans 14 amino acids. V shed 7 bases and J shed 2 bases, with 15 bases lying between them. The CDR3 here is CASATTSRQETQYF. In nucleotides, the CDR3 is TGCGCCAGCGCTACTACTAGCAGACAAGAGACCCAGTACTTC.

This clonotype was counted ten times or more. V is TRBV5-1 and J is TRBJ2-1; D uncertain. Between the trimmed V and J ends, which lost 7 bases and 9 bases, there was a span of 17 bases. CDR3 length: 13 residues. In germline, CDR1 is SGHRS, CDR2 YFSETQ. The CDR3 DNA is TGCGCCAGCCGCCTCTCCCCCGAGTTTGAGCAGTTCTTC. Protein sequence: CASRLSPEFEQFF.

This clonotype showed up just a few times. The V gene is TRBV6-5, the J gene TRBJ1-6, with D unclear. Trimming cost V 6 bases and J 4 bases, with 10 bases left between them. The germline CDR1 and CDR2 sequences are MNHEY and SVGAGI. This CDR3 region has 14 residues. The CDR3 reads CASSGIEYNSPLHF. In DNA, the CDR3 is TGTGCCAGCAGCGGGATAGAGTATAATTCACCCCTCCACTTT.

There are a few counts of this clonotype. The V gene is TRBV7-6, the J gene TRBJ2-1, with D hard to call. V lost 4 bases, J lost 6 bases, and 10 bases lay in between. The CDR3 is made up of 13 amino acids. Germline V gene data show CDR1 as SGHVS and CDR2 as FNYEAQ. CDR3 amino acids: CASSSGLRNEQFF. CDR3 in DNA: TGTGCCAGCAGCTCTGGGCTGCGCAATGAGCAGTTCTTC.

This clonotype was recorded many times. The chain links TRBV12-3 or TRBV12-4 to TRBJ2-7; TRBD2 agrees at 7 bases. V lost 3 bases and J lost 4; bases outside the gene matches: 6. This CDR3 has 14 residues. The CDR3 DNA reads as TGTGCCAGCAGTTTCGGGACTAAAAAATACGAGCAGTACTTC. This codes for CASSFGTKKYEQYF.

This clonotype has at least ten counts. This chain connects TRBV20-1 to TRBJ2-1, with a weak D call TRBD2 (6 bases). V was clipped by 3 bases and J by 3 bases, with 6 bases between them. The CDR3 runs 12 residues. The germline V gene has CDR1 DFQATT and CDR2 SNEGSKA (reference sequence). CDR3 residues: CSARRDYNEQFF. CDR3 in DNA: TGCAGTGCTAGGCGGGACTACAATGAGCAGTTCTTC.

The chain recombines TRBV7-8 with TRBJ2-1; possible D gene TRBD2, 6 bases. This CDR3 spans 14 amino acids. From germline, CDR1 is SGHVS and CDR2 FQNEAQ. V was pared by 3 bases and J by 10 bases, with 16 bases between. The CDR3: CASSLGDSPGEQFF. The CDR3 DNA is TGTGCCAGCAGCTTGGGGGACTCCCCGGGGGAGCAGTTCTTC.

Only a few counts were recorded for this clonotype. The chain recombines TRBV5-1 with TRBJ2-3, with TRBD1 as a possible D gene (5 bases). Germline V gene lookup returns CDR1 SGHRS and CDR2 YFSETQ. CDR3 size: 14 residues. Deletions cut 2 bases from V and 7 bases from J, with 14 bases between. The CDR3 nucleotides are TGCGCCAGCAGCTTAGAAAGCGACAGACATACGCAGTATTTT. Translation gives CASSLESDRHTQYF.

This clonotype was recorded at least ten times. This chain joins TRBV9 and TRBJ2-3; D gene unclear. Trimming shortened V by 0 bases and J by 3 bases, and 5 bases separated the two germline ends. The CDR3 is 13 amino acids. The germline V gene encodes CDR1 SGDLS and CDR2 YYNGEE. CDR3 protein: CASSVDPTDTQYF. As DNA, the CDR3 is TGTGCCAGCAGCGTAGACCCTACAGATACGCAGTATTTT.

The chain recombines TRBV18 with TRBJ2-1, with D perhaps matching TRBD2 (6 bases). The CDR3 length is 17 residues. Germline V lookup: CDR1 KGHSH, CDR2 LQKENI. V was cut by 2 bases and J by 0 bases, with 14 bases left in between. CDR3 sequence: CASSPKVRGSSYNEQFF. The CDR3 region has the DNA TGTGCCAGCTCACCAAAGGTGCGGGGTAGCTCCTACAATGAGCAGTTCTTC.

A few counts support this clonotype. V and J are TRBV20-1 and TRBJ2-7; TRBD2 matches 8 bases. The trim removed 6 bases at V and 4 bases at J, leaving 8 bases unmatched. Looked up from germline, CDR1 is DFQATT and CDR2 is SNEGSKA (reference sequence). The CDR3 has 13 residues. CDR3 sequence reads: CSAPAGGGYEQYF. The DNA of the CDR3 is TGCAGTGCCCCCGCGGGGGGCGGGTACGAGCAGTACTTC.

This clonotype was seen only a few times. The V gene is TRBV24-1, the J gene TRBJ1-5; no reliable D call. Germline CDR1 and CDR2: KGHDR and SFDVKD. CDR3 length: 13 residues. V shed 4 bases and J shed 4 bases, with 7 bases lying between them. The CDR3 spells CATSERRNQPQHF. Written as DNA, the CDR3 is TGTGCCACCAGTGAAAGAAGGAATCAGCCCCAGCATTTT.

This clonotype has a count of ten or more. DNA of the CDR3: TGCAGTGCTAGAGTTTCAAGGGAGGGAAACGAGCAGTACTTC. The encoded protein is CSARVSREGNEQYF. The rearrangement uses TRBV20-1 and TRBJ2-7, with 7 bases identical to TRBD2. Losses at the gene ends were 1 base for V and 5 bases for J; bases not matched to a gene: 8. The V gene's germline CDR1 is DFQATT and CDR2 SNEGSKA (reference sequence). The length of the CDR3 is 14 residues.

In this sample, this clonotype turned up a few times. The gene calls are TRBV7-9 and TRBJ2-5, with D hard to call. The CDR3 has 15 residues. V lost 0 bases and J 5 bases, leaving 13 bases between the germline ends. Germline lookup yields CDR1 SEHNR and CDR2 FQNEAQ (reference sequence). CDR3 nucleotides: TGTGCCAGCAGCTTAGCTTCTGGGTTCCAGGAGACCCAGTACTTC. This gives the protein CASSLASGFQETQYF.

The chain joins TRBV3-1 to TRBJ2-1; D tentatively reads TRBD1 or TRBD2 (5 bases each). Germline-derived CDR1 and CDR2 are LGHDT and YNNKEL (reference sequence). Trimming cost V 3 bases and J 4 bases, with 13 bases left between them. The CDR3 runs 15 residues. The CDR3 region has the DNA TGTGCCAGCAGCCAGGCCGGGACGCGTTACAATGAGCAGTTCTTC. As protein: CASSQAGTRYNEQFF.